The rows below give T cell receptor beta chains drawn from one sample of a study of regulatory T cells in long-lasting Graves disease. MiXCR, run by TCRdb on the multiplex PCR reads, gives a single entry per CDR3 protein. The sample lists about 470,000 distinct CDR3 sequences, about a fifth occurring once. The sequences come from peripheral blood mononuclear cells (PBMCs), collected when the disease was refractory, from a patient treated with antithyroid drugs. The receptors stem from a female donor with Graves disease. CDR3s include the opening cysteine and the closing phenylalanine or tryptophan.

CASSLVFGVPYYEQYF TRBJ2-7 TRBV11-2
CASSLEQGIDEAFF TRBJ1-1 TRBV7-2
CSVGQGVAANTGELFF TRBJ2-2 TRBV29-1
CASSVDEGGGETQYF TRBJ2-5 TRBV9
CASSPGGYSVETQYF TRBJ2-5 TRBV11-2
CASSLFHDSIQYEQYF TRBJ2-7 TRBV7-3
CASSRSQETQYF TRBJ2-5 TRBV5-6
CAWSVFGRTNTGELFF TRBJ2-2 TRBV30
CASSLAGGPTGELFF TRBJ2-2 TRBV11-2
CAWTRFRGQAEAFF TRBJ1-1 TRBV30
CASVPLDSYEQYF TRBJ2-7 TRBV6-1
CASSRSGRRGGSEQYF TRBJ2-7 TRBV3-1
CASSQDVTGELFF TRBJ2-2 TRBV3-1
CASTETGWETQYF TRBJ2-5 TRBV28
CSADGLAENQETQYF TRBJ2-5 TRBV20-1
CASSQDLYGYTF TRBJ1-2 TRBV3-1
CASSLYGNTEAFF TRBJ1-1 TRBV7-3
CASSGRRFYGYTF TRBJ1-2 TRBV12-3/TRBV12-4
CASSFRSGYTF TRBJ1-2 TRBV12-3/TRBV12-4
CASSTTRVSETQYF TRBJ2-5 TRBV6-1
CASSFLGGSKMYEQYF TRBJ2-7 TRBV11-2
CASSYLAGLSYGQYF TRBJ2-7 TRBV6-5
CASSQIRRRSYEQYF TRBJ2-7 TRBV3-1
CASSINGQPRTGELFF TRBJ2-2 TRBV19
CASGLVLGETQYF TRBJ2-5 TRBV12-5
CASSRGGGYTLAKNIQYF TRBJ2-4 TRBV18
CASSREEQGLYEQYF TRBJ2-7 TRBV4-1
CASSLSTGGGNTIYF TRBJ1-3 TRBV6-1
CASSFLWNTEAFF TRBJ1-1 TRBV11-3
CASRRHIDRFEGPQHF TRBJ1-5 TRBV6-1
CASSQELQANTEAFF TRBJ1-1 TRBV4-1
CASRTDEKTQYF TRBJ2-5 TRBV12-3/TRBV12-4
CASFPGQGMNTEAFF TRBJ1-1 TRBV5-1
CASSYTDRGLHTEAFF TRBJ1-1 TRBV7-9
CASSQLAGGWAQYF TRBJ2-5 TRBV6-1
CASRSNGSPSTEAFF TRBJ1-1 TRBV7-9
CASSSSFDLIYGYTF TRBJ1-2 TRBV7-9